The source of this T cell receptor (beta chain) is a study of cytomegalovirus exposure and HLA in healthy donors. In germline, CDR1 is SGDLS, CDR2 YYNGEE. The CDR3 loop spans 13 amino acids. Trimming took 2 bases from V and 2 from J, leaving 4 bases between them. Some clones are missing from TCRdb's copy, which holds only in-frame ones; the method was immunoSEQ multiplex PCR. The data hold about 130,000 clones, with approximately 84% observed a single time. In the case of this clone: Its antigen is unidentified.

The study's findings and limits: In vitro data verified a few CMV-associated chains as specific for CMV antigens. The tendency of first-cohort TCR clusters to co-occur in the 120 validation repertoires was the finding of a later analysis.

The sequence came from a young man in good health and CMV-seropositive. The source material was PBMCs. The rearrangement links TRBV9 to TRBJ1-4, with D hard to call. The CDR3 region has the DNA TGTGCCAGCAGCGTGGGCACTAATGAAAAACTGTTTTTT. This codes for CASSVGTNEKLFF.